The 18 T cell receptor beta chains listed next were all sequenced from one sample in a study of radiotherapy plus CTLA-4 blockade in lung cancer. Clones were read by immunoSEQ multiplex PCR, and TCRdb kept only the in-frame ones, dropping some. The sample has tens of thousands of clones, around 86% seen once. Specimen: peripheral blood, collected from a patient treated with radiotherapy plus ipilimumab. The receptors come from a human donor with non-small cell lung cancer that progressed on radiotherapy plus ipilimumab.

The J gene is TRBJ2-7, the V gene TRBV20-1; D gene ambiguous. Between the trimmed V and J ends, which lost 7 bases and 3 bases, there was a span of 7 bases. Germline CDR1 DFQATT, CDR2 SNEGSKA (reference sequence). The CDR3 runs 10 residues. CDR3 region: CSVTRYEQYF. Here the CDR3 DNA reads TGCAGTGTTACCCGCTACGAGCAGTACTTC.

The CDR3 sequence is CASGGHWAANTGELFF. As DNA, the CDR3 is TGTGCCAGCGGGGGCCACTGGGCAGCGAACACCGGGGAGCTGTTTTTT. This chain links TRBV27 with TRBJ2-2, with TRBD1 as a possible D gene (6 bases). The CDR3 sequence is 16 residues long. The V end lost 8 bases, the J end lost 0 bases, and 16 bases lay between the germline ends. The V gene's germline CDR1 is MNHEY and CDR2 SMNVEV (reference sequence).

The V call is TRBV25-1, the J call TRBJ1-2; 7 nucleotides match TRBD1. The CDR3 runs 14 residues. Germline V lookup: CDR1 MGHDK, CDR2 SYGVNS. Trimming took 5 bases from V and 5 from J; bases not matched to a gene: 8. CDR3 nucleotide sequence: TGTGCCAGCAGTTACCCAGGACAGGCTTATGGCTACACCTTC. This translates into CASSYPGQAYGYTF.

This clone showed up just once. The chain recombines TRBV28 with TRBJ1-3; tentatively, D is TRBD1 (5 bases). In germline, CDR1 is MDHEN, CDR2 SYDVKM. This CDR3 is 15 amino acids long. V was shortened by 6 bases and J by 8 bases, with 20 bases between the two germline ends. The CDR3 nucleotides are TGTGCCAGCAGGCCTTCGATAGGGGAGGGATACACCATATATTTT. It yields the protein CASRPSIGEGYTIYF.

The chain is built from TRBV4-1 and TRBJ1-1; 7 positions agree with TRBD1. The CDR3 spans 15 residues. With V trimmed by 3 bases and J by 5 bases, 9 bases remained unmatched. CDR1 is MGHRA, CDR2 YSYEKL, per germline. In nucleotides, the CDR3 is TGCGCCAGCAGCCAGGCCGACAGGGACGGGACTGAAGCTTTCTTT. It codes for CASSQADRDGTEAFF.

The chain uses TRBV29-1 and TRBJ2-5, with TRBD2 matching 7 bases. The germline V gene has CDR1 SQVTM and CDR2 ANQGSEA. There are 14 residues in the CDR3. With 7 bases clipped from V and 3 bases from J, the junction kept 11 bases outside the gene matches. The CDR3 region is CSAGGGTLEETQYF. The CDR3 DNA reads TGCAGCGCCGGGGGAGGGACCCTGGAAGAGACCCAGTACTTC.

The chain uses TRBV6-1 and TRBJ1-5, with no clear D. V shed 4 bases and J shed 3 bases, with 7 bases lying between them. The CDR3 spans 13 residues. Germline CDR1 reads MNHNS; CDR2 reads SASEGT. The CDR3 spells CASSGSINQPQHF. The CDR3, as DNA: TGTGCCAGCAGTGGGAGTATCAATCAGCCCCAGCATTTT.

The genes are TRBV20-1 and TRBJ2-5; D not certain. In germline, CDR1 is DFQATT, CDR2 SNEGSKA (reference sequence). CDR3 length: 10 amino acids. V was cut by 4 bases and J by 5 bases, with 5 bases left in between. The CDR3 nucleotides are TGCAGTGCTAACACGGAGACCCAGTACTTC. The encoded protein is CSANTETQYF.

The V gene is TRBV7-9, the J gene TRBJ2-1; D may match TRBD1 or TRBD2 (5 bases each). CDR1 and CDR2 (germline): SEHNR, FQNEAQ (reference sequence). V lost 2 bases and J lost 4, with 12 bases in between. This CDR3 is built from 15 residues. The CDR3 protein is CASSLPGTVYNEQFF. The CDR3 nucleotides read TGTGCCAGCAGCTTACCCGGGACGGTTTACAATGAGCAGTTCTTC.

The chain links TRBV2 to TRBJ1-5, with D hard to call. Germline V gene data show CDR1 as SNHLY and CDR2 as FYNNEI. The CDR3 runs to 14 residues. V lost 3 bases and J lost 9, with 15 bases in between. CDR3 sequence reads: CASSDGGSGRPQHF. CDR3 nucleotide sequence: TGTGCCAGCAGTGACGGTGGTTCTGGTCGGCCCCAGCATTTT.

There are a few counts of this clone. The chain uses TRBV15 and TRBJ1-2; no definite D call. The CDR3 covers 12 residues. Trimming pared 5 bases from V and 4 bases from J, leaving 8 bases between. The germline gives CDR1 LNHNV, CDR2 YYDKDF (reference sequence). CDR3 sequence reads: CATSARTYGYTF. In nucleotides, the CDR3 is TGTGCCACCAGCGCCCGCACCTATGGCTACACCTTC. The whole variable domain, filled in from reference TRBV15 and TRBJ1-2, reads DAMVIQNPRYQVTQFGKPVTLSCSQTLNHNVMYWYQQKSSQAPKLLFHYYDKDFNNEADTPDNFQSRRPNTSFCFLDIRSPGLGDTAMYLCATSARTYGYTFGSGTRLTVV.

The V and J genes are TRBV7-2 and TRBJ2-1; D possibly uses TRBD1 or TRBD2 (6 bases each). With 0 bases removed from V and 6 bases from J, the gap between germline ends came to 9 bases. The CDR3 extends over 14 amino acids. Germline values: CDR1 SGHTA, CDR2 FQGNSA. Here the CDR3 reads CASSLAGGPNEQFF. The CDR3 coding sequence is TGTGCCAGCAGCTTAGCTGGGGGGCCCAATGAGCAGTTCTTC.

The chain combines TRBV21-1 with TRBJ2-7; whether TRBD1, the table's D call, matches the DNA was not checked. TRBV21-1 is a pseudogene locus. This CDR3 is 16 amino acids long. The CDR3 here is CASSKAGQGRAWEQYF. In DNA, the CDR3 is TGTGCCAGCAGCAAAGCAGGGCAGGGCCGGGCTTGGGAGCAGTACTTC.

This clone was seen a single time. The chain uses TRBV19 and TRBJ1-5; a possible D gene is TRBD1 (5 bases). Germline V lookup: CDR1 LNHDA, CDR2 SQIVND (reference sequence). The length of the CDR3 is 13 residues. V was trimmed by 5 bases and J by 7 bases, leaving 12 bases between them. The CDR3 sequence: CASSYGAGQPQHF. In nucleotides, the CDR3 is TGTGCCAGTAGTTACGGGGCCGGGCAGCCCCAGCATTTT.

The chain joins TRBV6-6 to TRBJ1-1; TRBD1 matches 8 bases. CDR1 and CDR2 from the germline V gene are MNHNY and SVGAGI (reference sequence). With 6 bases clipped from V and 4 bases from J, the junction kept 4 bases outside the gene matches. CDR3 length equals 13 residues. The CDR3 spells CASSLGQGTEAFF. For the CDR3, the DNA is TGTGCCAGCAGCCTTGGACAGGGCACTGAAGCTTTCTTT.

The genes are TRBV10-3 and TRBJ2-2; 14 bases align to TRBD2. V lost 6 bases, J lost 5 bases, and 5 bases stayed unmatched. CDR3 size: 16 residues. Germline V CDR1 and CDR2: ENHRY, SYGVKD. The CDR3 protein is CAIRTGTSGSTGELFF. The DNA of the CDR3 is TGTGCCATCAGGACAGGGACTAGCGGGAGTACCGGGGAGCTGTTTTTT.

This sequence joins TRBV28 and TRBJ2-7; D is undetermined. This CDR3 comprises 13 residues. Germline CDR1 and CDR2: MDHEN and SYDVKM. The V gene lost 2 bases and the J gene lost 3 bases, with 8 bases spanning the gap. The DNA for the CDR3 is TGTGCCAGCAGTTTAGGCCAAAGCTACGAGCAGTACTTC. Translating gives CASSLGQSYEQYF. The variable domain in full, completed from reference TRBV28 and TRBJ2-7, reads DVKVTQSSRYLVKRTGEKVFLECVQDMDHENMFWYRQDPGLGLRLIYFSYDVKMKEKGDIPEGYSVSREKKERFSLILESASTNQTSMYLCASSLGQSYEQYFGPGTRLTVT.

The sample holds one count of this clone. V and J are TRBV2 and TRBJ2-1; TRBD1 might be the D (6 bases). Germline V gives CDR1 SNHLY, CDR2 FYNNEI. Trimming pared 4 bases from V and 1 base from J, leaving 11 bases between. This CDR3 contains 15 residues. In nucleotides, the CDR3 is TGTGCCAGCAGTGTCGGCAGGGGATCCTACAATGAGCAGTTCTTC. Translating it yields CASSVGRGSYNEQFF.